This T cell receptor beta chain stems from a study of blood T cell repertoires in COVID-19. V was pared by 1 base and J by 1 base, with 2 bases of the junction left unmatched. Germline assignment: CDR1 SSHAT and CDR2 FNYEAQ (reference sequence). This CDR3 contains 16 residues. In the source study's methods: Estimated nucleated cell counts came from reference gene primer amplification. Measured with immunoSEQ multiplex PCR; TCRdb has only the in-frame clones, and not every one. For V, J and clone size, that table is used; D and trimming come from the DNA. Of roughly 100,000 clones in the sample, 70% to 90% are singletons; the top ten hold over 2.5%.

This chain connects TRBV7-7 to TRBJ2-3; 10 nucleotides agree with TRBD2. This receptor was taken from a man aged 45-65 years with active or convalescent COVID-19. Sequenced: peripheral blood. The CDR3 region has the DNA TGTGCCAGCAGCTTAGGAACTAGCGGGGGCACAGATACGCAGTATTTT. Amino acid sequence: CASSLGTSGGTDTQYF.